One sample yielded the 17 T cell receptor beta chains listed below, sequenced in a study of blood T cell repertoires in COVID-19. Data came from immunoSEQ multiplex PCR; TCRdb stores just in-frame clones and leaves some out. The sample consists of some 250,000 clones, about 90% of them appearing once. The sequencing input was PBMCs or T cells enriched from blood (not recorded which). These receptors were obtained from a human donor in a cohort exposed to, infected with or recovered from COVID-19 (not recorded which). The donor label of this sample is uncertain.

The chain uses TRBV10-1 and TRBJ2-3; TRBD1 agrees at 10 bases. CDR3 size: 15 residues. J was trimmed by 7 bases and V by 2 bases; bases with no gene match: 6. Germline V gene lookup returns CDR1 WNHNN and CDR2 SYGVQD (reference sequence). CDR3: CASSEGDRGKYTQYF. The CDR3 DNA is TGCGCCAGCAGTGAGGGGGACAGGGGAAAATATACGCAGTATTTT.

The V and J genes are TRBV7-9 and TRBJ1-5; 9 nucleotides match TRBD1. V lost 5 bases and J lost 4; bases outside the gene matches: 0. This CDR3 has 13 amino acids. CDR1 is SEHNR, CDR2 FQNEAQ, per germline (reference sequence). CDR3 coding DNA: TGTGCCAGCAGCGGGACAGGGAATCAGCCCCAGCATTTT. Translation gives CASSGTGNQPQHF. Full variable domain (remainder filled in from reference TRBV7-9 and TRBJ1-5): DTGVSQNPRHKITKRGQNVTFRCDPISEHNRLYWYRQTLGQGPEFLTYFQNEAQLEKSRLLSDRFSAERPKGSFSTLEIQRTEQGDSAMYLCASSGTGNQPQHFGDGTRLSIL.

A single count supports this clone. The V call is TRBV24-1, the J call TRBJ2-5; no definite D call. The CDR3 extends over 14 amino acids. The V and J ends lost 2 bases and 2 bases respectively, with 8 bases between them. CDR1 is KGHDR and CDR2 is SFDVKD in the germline V gene. CDR3 protein: CATSDSVSQETQYF. CDR3 DNA: TGTGCCACCAGTGATTCGGTTAGTCAAGAGACCCAGTACTTC.

This clone was seen once. V usage is TRBV10-3 and J usage is TRBJ2-1; the match to TRBD2 covers 9 bases. There are 12 residues in the CDR3. The V gene end was trimmed by 10 bases and the J gene end by 7 bases; junction bases not matched to a gene: 5. Germline assignment: CDR1 ENHRY and CDR2 SYGVKD. The CDR3 DNA reads TGTGCCACGAGCGGGGGGCAAAATGAGCAGTTCTTC. It translates to CATSGGQNEQFF.

This clone was seen once. The V call is TRBV29-1, the J call TRBJ2-2, with TRBD1 as a possible D gene (5 bases). The germline gives CDR1 SQVTM, CDR2 ANQGSEA. With 0 bases removed from V and 3 bases from J, the gap between germline ends came to 8 bases. The CDR3 spans 14 residues. The CDR3: CSVEDATDTGELFF. CDR3 DNA: TGCAGCGTTGAAGACGCGACAGACACCGGGGAGCTGTTTTTT.

The V and J genes are TRBV6-4 and TRBJ2-6, with TRBD2 matching over 9 bases. Per germline, CDR1 MRHNA and CDR2 SNTAGT. Unmatched junction bases numbered 0, after V lost 3 bases and J lost 0 bases. The CDR3 totals 16 residues. The CDR3 reads CASSERGGSGANVLTF. CDR3 coding DNA: TGTGCCAGCAGTGAGCGGGGGGGCTCTGGGGCCAACGTCCTGACTTTC.

This rearrangement joins TRBV5-6 to TRBJ1-2, with TRBD1 matching 8 bases. V was clipped by 4 bases and J by 2 bases; unmatched bases: 7. This CDR3 region has 15 residues. CDR1 SGHDT and CDR2 YYEEEE come from the germline V gene. The CDR3: CASSLPRDRNYGYTF. As DNA, the CDR3 is TGTGCCAGCAGCCTCCCCCGGGACAGGAACTATGGCTACACCTTC.

This rearrangement joins TRBV24-1 to TRBJ2-6; 8 bases match TRBD1. The ends lost 3 bases at V and 2 bases at J; junction bases unmatched: 11. The CDR3 is 19 amino acids. Germline V gives CDR1 KGHDR, CDR2 SFDVKD. The CDR3: CATSDTATGEVPGANVLTF. CDR3 sequence (DNA): TGTGCCACCAGTGATACCGCGACAGGGGAAGTGCCTGGGGCCAACGTCCTGACTTTC.

V is TRBV18 and J is TRBJ2-2; D unclear. The germline V and J ends were trimmed by 0 bases and 3 bases, with 5 bases remaining between them. There are 14 residues in the CDR3. From germline, CDR1 is KGHSH and CDR2 LQKENI. CDR3 sequence: CASSPPSYTGELFF. Written as DNA, the CDR3 is TGTGCCAGCTCACCACCGTCCTACACCGGGGAGCTGTTTTTT.

The chain carries TRBV10-1 and TRBJ2-4; 7 bases fit TRBD1. V was clipped by 8 bases and J by 0 bases; unmatched bases: 10. This CDR3 region has 16 residues. Germline CDR1 WNHNN, CDR2 SYGVQD (reference sequence). CDR3 in amino acids: CASPRTGTLAKNIQYF. CDR3 sequence (DNA): TGCGCCAGCCCAAGGACAGGTACCCTAGCCAAAAACATTCAGTACTTC.

This clone came up a few times. The chain is built from TRBV11-1 and TRBJ1-1; maybe TRBD1 (6 bases). Trimming took off 6 bases at V and 1 base at J, with 9 bases between the two ends. This CDR3 region has 13 residues. From germline, CDR1 is SGHAT and CDR2 FQDESV (reference sequence). The CDR3 protein is CASSWGQNTEAFF. DNA for the CDR3: TGTGCCAGCAGTTGGGGGCAGAACACTGAAGCTTTCTTT.

The rearrangement joins TRBV2 to TRBJ1-5, with unresolved D. The CDR3 contains 13 residues. Trimming took off 6 bases at V and 6 bases at J, with 12 bases between the two ends. Germline CDR1 SNHLY, CDR2 FYNNEI. The DNA of the CDR3 is TGTGCCAGCAGGCCCAGGTGCTGTCAGCCCCAGCATTTT. It is translated as CASRPRCCQPQHF. Drawing the rest from reference TRBV2 and TRBJ1-5, the complete variable domain is EPEVTQTPSHQVTQMGQEVILRCVPISNHLYFYWYRQILGQKVEFLVSFYNNEISEKSEIFDDQFSVERPDGSNFTLKIRSTKLEDSAMYFCASRPRCCQPQHFGDGTRLSIL.

This chain uses TRBV9 with TRBJ2-1; 9 bases line up with TRBD2. The CDR3 loop spans 15 amino acids. From germline, CDR1 is SGDLS and CDR2 YYNGEE. V gave up 3 bases and J gave up 9 bases; unmatched junction bases: 10. The CDR3 here is CASSEGLARGREQFF. In DNA, the CDR3 is TGTGCCAGCAGCGAGGGACTAGCTAGAGGTCGTGAGCAGTTCTTC.

This clone has only a few counts. The rearrangement joins TRBV30 to TRBJ1-2, with D possibly TRBD1 on 5 matching bases. The CDR3 totals 15 residues. Trimming removed 1 base from V and 4 bases from J, with 16 bases in between. In germline, CDR1 is GTSNPN, CDR2 SVGIG (reference sequence). The CDR3 spells CAWSESGTWAYGYTF. The DNA for the CDR3 is TGTGCCTGGAGTGAATCAGGGACTTGGGCCTATGGCTACACCTTC.

The chain carries TRBV3-1 (or the pseudogene TRBV3-2) and TRBJ1-1, with D perhaps matching TRBD1 (6 bases). Germline CDR1 and CDR2: LGHDT and YNNKEL (reference sequence). V was cut by 7 bases and J by 5 bases, with 11 bases left in between. This CDR3 spans 12 amino acids. The DNA of the CDR3 is TGTGCCAGCATAGGGGGAGAGACTGAAGCTTTCTTT. Its protein is CASIGGETEAFF.

V gene TRBV2 combines with J gene TRBJ1-4; D ambiguous. Germline V gene lookup returns CDR1 SNHLY and CDR2 FYNNEI. V was shortened by 6 bases and J by 0 bases, with 8 bases between the two germline ends. This CDR3 has 14 amino acids. In DNA form, the CDR3 reads TGTGCCAGCAGACCGGGGTCAACTAATGAAAAACTGTTTTTT. Translating it yields CASRPGSTNEKLFF. Using reference TRBV2 and TRBJ1-4 for the parts outside the CDR3, the full variable domain is EPEVTQTPSHQVTQMGQEVILRCVPISNHLYFYWYRQILGQKVEFLVSFYNNEISEKSEIFDDQFSVERPDGSNFTLKIRSTKLEDSAMYFCASRPGSTNEKLFFGSGTQLSVL.

The chain employs TRBV27 and TRBJ1-2, with 7 positions matching TRBD1. The CDR3 is 12 residues long. V dropped 5 bases and J dropped 4; count of bases not matched to a gene: 1. Germline V CDR1 and CDR2: MNHEY, SMNVEV (reference sequence). The CDR3 here is CASSRQGYGYTF. The CDR3 bases are TGTGCCAGCAGTAGACAGGGCTATGGCTACACCTTC.